This T cell receptor (beta chain) was captured by sequencing in a study of OX40 agonist ivuxolimab in advanced cancers. Profiled with immunoSEQ multiplex PCR; TCRdb holds only in-frame clones, not every one. The sample carries roughly 68,000 clones, roughly 84% recorded once. V trimming: 6 bases; J trimming: 4 bases; junction bases outside the gene matches: 5. The CDR3 contains 14 residues. In germline, CDR1 is MNHNS, CDR2 SASEGT. Sequences were derived from CD4+ or CD8+ T cells sorted from blood, sampled in a trial of the OX40 agonist ivuxolimab. The sequence was collected from an adult with an advanced solid tumor such as melanoma, head and neck, liver or kidney cancer. The chain recombines TRBV6-1 with TRBJ1-3; 8 bases are a match to TRBD1. The CDR3 sequence is CASSPRGQGNTIYF. The CDR3 DNA follows: TGTGCCAGCAGCCCCAGGGGGCAAGGAAACACCATATATTTT.